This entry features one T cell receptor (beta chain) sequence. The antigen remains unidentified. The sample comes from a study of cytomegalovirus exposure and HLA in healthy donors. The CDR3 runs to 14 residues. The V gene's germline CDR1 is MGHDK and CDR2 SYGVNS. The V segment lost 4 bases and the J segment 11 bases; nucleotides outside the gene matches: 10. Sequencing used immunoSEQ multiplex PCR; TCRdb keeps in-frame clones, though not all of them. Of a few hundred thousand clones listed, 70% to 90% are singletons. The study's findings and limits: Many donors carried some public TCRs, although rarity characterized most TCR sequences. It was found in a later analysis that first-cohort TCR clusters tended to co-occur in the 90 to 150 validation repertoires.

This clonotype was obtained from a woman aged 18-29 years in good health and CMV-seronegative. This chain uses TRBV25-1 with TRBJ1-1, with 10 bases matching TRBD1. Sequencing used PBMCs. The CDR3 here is CASSGDGTGVMAFF. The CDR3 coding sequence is TGTGCCAGCAGTGGGGATGGGACAGGGGTTATGGCTTTCTTT.